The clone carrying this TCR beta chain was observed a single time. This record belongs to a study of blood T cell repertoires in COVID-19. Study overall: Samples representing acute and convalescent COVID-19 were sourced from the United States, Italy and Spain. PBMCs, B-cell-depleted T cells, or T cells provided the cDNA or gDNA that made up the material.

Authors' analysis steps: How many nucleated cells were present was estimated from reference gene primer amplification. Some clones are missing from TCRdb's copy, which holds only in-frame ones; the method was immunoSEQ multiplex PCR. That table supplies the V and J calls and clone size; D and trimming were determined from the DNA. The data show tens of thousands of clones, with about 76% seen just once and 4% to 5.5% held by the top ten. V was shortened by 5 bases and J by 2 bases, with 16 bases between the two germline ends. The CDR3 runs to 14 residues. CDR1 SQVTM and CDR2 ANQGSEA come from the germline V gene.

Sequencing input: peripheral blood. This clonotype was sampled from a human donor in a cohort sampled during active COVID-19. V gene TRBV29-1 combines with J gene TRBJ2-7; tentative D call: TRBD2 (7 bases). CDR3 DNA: TGCAGCGTTAGCAGGGGAGGGCCAGCCTACGAGCAGTACTTC. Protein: CSVSRGGPAYEQYF.